The 12 T cell receptor beta chains below come from one sample, sequenced in a study of CDR3 diversity in severe acne. TCRdb independently ran MiXCR on the PCR reads; one entry per CDR3 protein. Of around 100,000 distinct CDR3 sequences in the sample, roughly half were seen once. Specimen: blood. Receptors originate from a male donor with acne.

This clonotype came up a few times. A junction end diverges from the germline sequence, so it may reflect a read error. This chain links TRBV24-1 with TRBJ2-1; D tentatively fits TRBD1 or TRBD2 (6 bases each). This CDR3 has 12 amino acids. CDR1 and CDR2 (germline): KGHDR, SFDVKD. CDR3: CAISGGLNEQFF. The CDR3 DNA reads as TGTGCCATCAGTGGGGGGCTAAATGAGCAGTTCTTC.

The rearrangement uses TRBV24-1 and TRBJ2-7; D gene uncertain. Per the germline V gene, CDR1 is KGHDR and CDR2 is SFDVKD. V gave up 11 bases and J gave up 1 base, with 17 bases separating them. This CDR3 contains 14 residues. In nucleotides, the CDR3 is TGTGCCATACTAATGAGGAAGGATTCCTACGAGCAGTACTTC. This encodes CAILMRKDSYEQYF.

This clonotype has a count of ten or more. The chain recombines TRBV5-1 with TRBJ2-1; 11 bases agree with TRBD1. This CDR3 has 15 amino acids. Germline V gene data show CDR1 as SGHRS and CDR2 as YFSETQ. V gave up 0 bases and J gave up 6 bases; unmatched junction bases: 2. CDR3 sequence: CASSLGTGGGNEQFF. DNA for the CDR3: TGCGCCAGCAGCTTGGGGACAGGGGGCGGCAATGAGCAGTTCTTC. Full variable domain (rest looked up from reference TRBV5-1 and TRBJ2-1): KAGVTQTPRYLIKTRGQQVTLSCSPISGHRSVSWYQQTPGQGLQFLFEYFSETQRNKGNFPGRFSGRQFSNSRSEMNVSTLELGDSALYLCASSLGTGGGNEQFFGPGTRLTVL.

The chain has TRBV7-9 and TRBJ2-2; a possible D gene is TRBD1 (5 bases). The V end was cut by 3 bases, the J end by 4 bases, with 9 bases between. This CDR3 spans 14 amino acids. CDR1 is SEHNR, CDR2 FQNEAQ, per germline (reference sequence). This CDR3 is CASSLQGATGELFF. DNA of the CDR3: TGTGCCAGCAGCTTGCAAGGGGCCACCGGGGAGCTGTTTTTT.

The gene calls are TRBV2 and TRBJ1-5; D might be TRBD1 (5 bases). Germline assignment: CDR1 SNHLY and CDR2 FYNNEI. The CDR3 has 13 amino acids. V dropped 1 base and J dropped 8 bases, with 9 bases sitting between them. CDR3 loop: CASSEEGIKPQHF. In nucleotides, the CDR3 is TGTGCCAGCAGTGAAGAGGGGATAAAGCCCCAGCATTTT.

This clonotype has only a few counts. The CDR3 bases are TGTGCCAGTAGTACAACACCGACTGGGGCCAACGTCCTGACTTTC. Translation gives CASSTTPTGANVLTF. The V and J genes are TRBV19 and TRBJ2-6; D remains ambiguous. Germline assignment: CDR1 LNHDA and CDR2 SQIVND (reference sequence). Trimming took 4 bases from V and 2 from J, leaving 9 bases between them. The CDR3 spans 15 residues.

In this sample, this clonotype turned up once. The chain uses TRBV12-3 or TRBV12-4 and TRBJ1-6; no reliable D call. This CDR3 has 16 residues. The ends were cut back, 5 bases at V and 10 bases at J, with 21 bases in the middle. CDR3 nucleotide sequence: TGTGCCAGCAGTCCGAGCTTAAGAGGTGGGCCGTCACCCCTCCACTTT. This codes for CASSPSLRGGPSPLHF.

The V and J genes are TRBV7-2 and TRBJ2-2, with 10 positions matching TRBD2. This CDR3 has 18 residues. The V and J ends lost 3 bases and 4 bases, in that order; junction bases with no gene match: 11. The germline CDR1 and CDR2 sequences are SGHTA and FQGNSA. The CDR3: CASSLPGLATRGTGELFF. The CDR3 region has the DNA TGTGCCAGCAGCTTGCCGGGACTAGCGACTAGGGGCACCGGGGAGCTGTTTTTT.

The chain is built from TRBV19 and TRBJ2-6; 10 bases match TRBD1. CDR3 size: 16 residues. After removal of 6 bases from V and 1 base from J, the junction contained 3 bases not matched to a gene. The germline gives CDR1 LNHDA, CDR2 SQIVND (reference sequence). Written as DNA, the CDR3 is TGTGCCAGTAGCCGACAGGGGGCTTCTGGGGCCAACGTCCTGACTTTC. It encodes CASSRQGASGANVLTF.

Many counts were recorded for this clonotype. This chain connects TRBV28 to TRBJ2-3; 12 bases fit TRBD2. V was clipped by 6 bases and J by 2 bases; unmatched bases: 6. The CDR3 spans 16 residues. CDR1 is MDHEN and CDR2 is SYDVKM in the germline V gene. The CDR3 loop reads CASSLGLAGFTDTQYF. CDR3 nucleotide sequence: TGTGCCAGCAGCCTAGGACTAGCGGGATTCACAGATACGCAGTATTTT.

Many counts were recorded for this clonotype. The chain carries TRBV15 and TRBJ2-7; D uncertain. The germline V gene encodes CDR1 LNHNV and CDR2 YYDKDF (reference sequence). The CDR3 has 13 amino acids. V was pared by 4 bases and J by 2 bases, with 9 bases between. In DNA, the CDR3 is TGTGCCACCAGCATCGACAATACCTACGAGCAGTACTTC. This translates into CATSIDNTYEQYF.

Details on this clonotype: This may be a read error: a much more frequent sequence differs by one nucleotide. This chain links TRBV5-4 with TRBJ1-2; D ambiguous. CDR3 size: 13 residues. Germline loops: CDR1 SGHNT, CDR2 YYREEE (reference sequence). CDR3 loop: CAGSLEGHGGYTF. DNA of the CDR3: TGTGCCGGCAGCTTGGAAGGGCACGGAGGCTACACCTTC.